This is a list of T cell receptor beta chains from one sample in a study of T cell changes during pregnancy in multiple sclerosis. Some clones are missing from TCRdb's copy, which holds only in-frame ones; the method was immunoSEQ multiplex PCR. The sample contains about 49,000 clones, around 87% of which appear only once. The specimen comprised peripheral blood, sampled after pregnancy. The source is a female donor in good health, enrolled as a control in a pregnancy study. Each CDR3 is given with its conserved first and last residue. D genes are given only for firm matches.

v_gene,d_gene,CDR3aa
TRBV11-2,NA,CASSLGQRGYF
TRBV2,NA,CASSGFRGPYEQYF
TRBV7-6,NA,CASSLGQNTEAFF
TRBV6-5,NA,CASSYGAGRTDTQYF
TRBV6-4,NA,CASSRGTANEQFF
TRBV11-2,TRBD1,CASSFVQGAYEQYF
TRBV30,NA,CAWSTGGRGGADTQYF
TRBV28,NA,CASSLLRGTGMNTEAFF
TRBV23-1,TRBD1,CASSPGQGADLREKLFF
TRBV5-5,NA,CASSLRDGSSYEQYF
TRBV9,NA,CASSGDSHSGANVLTF
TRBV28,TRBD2,CASSFGGRAVVEQYF
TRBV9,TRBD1,CASSTRQGKKSGYTF
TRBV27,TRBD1,CASSQGRDRDTGELFF
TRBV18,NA,CASSPPGGQPQHF
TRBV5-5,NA,CASSLDFTEAFF
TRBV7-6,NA,CASSLKQGTEAFF
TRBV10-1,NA,CASEDTGPLEEKLFF
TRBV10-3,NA,CATLVSGELFF
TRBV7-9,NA,CASSLGGRTRGEQYF
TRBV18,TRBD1,CASSSVQGLSPLHF
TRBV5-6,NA,CASSSGQLGQYF